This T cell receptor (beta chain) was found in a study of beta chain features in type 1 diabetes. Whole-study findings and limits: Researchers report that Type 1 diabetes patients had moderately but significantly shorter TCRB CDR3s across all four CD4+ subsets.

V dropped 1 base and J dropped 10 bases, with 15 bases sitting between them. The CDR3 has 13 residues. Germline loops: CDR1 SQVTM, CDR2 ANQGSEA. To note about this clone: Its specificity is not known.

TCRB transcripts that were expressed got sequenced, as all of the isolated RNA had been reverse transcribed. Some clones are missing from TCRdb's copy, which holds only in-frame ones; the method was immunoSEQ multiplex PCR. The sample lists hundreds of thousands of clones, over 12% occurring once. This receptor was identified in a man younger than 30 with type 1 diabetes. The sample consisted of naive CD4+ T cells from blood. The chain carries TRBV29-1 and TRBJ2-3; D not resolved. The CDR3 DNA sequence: TGCAGCGTTGAAGTAAACAGCAAGCAGGCGCAGTATTTT. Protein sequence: CSVEVNSKQAQYF.